The 2 T cell receptor beta chains in this list originate from one sample, sequenced in a study of T cells after yellow fever vaccination. TCRdb re-derived calls from the 5' RACE reads in MiXCR, one entry per CDR3 protein. The sample includes about 150,000 distinct CDR3 sequences, under 7% of them seen just once. Sample: CD4+ T cells sorted from PBMCs, taken 10 days after the yellow fever booster vaccination. The origin of the receptors is a young man who received the YFV17D yellow fever vaccine.

This clonotype was seen at least ten times. The V and J genes are TRBV2 and TRBJ2-2; 10 nucleotides line up with TRBD2. The germline V gene encodes CDR1 SNHLY and CDR2 FYNNEI. The CDR3 has 13 amino acids. Trimming removed 8 bases from V and 5 bases from J; junction bases left unmatched: 2. CDR3 DNA: TGTGCCAGCCGGACTAGCGGTACCGGGGAGCTGTTTTTT. Encoded protein: CASRTSGTGELFF. The whole variable domain, remainder taken from reference TRBV2 and TRBJ2-2, is EPEVTQTPSHQVTQMGQEVILRCVPISNHLYFYWYRQILGQKVEFLVSFYNNEISEKSEIFDDQFSVERPDGSNFTLKIRSTKLEDSAMYFCASRTSGTGELFFGEGSRLTVL.

This clonotype has a count of ten or more. The chain employs TRBV5-5 and TRBJ2-7; no reliable D call. CDR1 SGHKS and CDR2 YYEKEE come from the germline V gene (reference sequence). This CDR3 spans 15 amino acids. Deletions cut 0 bases from V and 3 bases from J, with 13 bases between. The CDR3 here is CASSLDPSNYYEQYF. The CDR3 bases are TGTGCCAGCAGCTTGGACCCATCTAATTACTACGAGCAGTACTTC.